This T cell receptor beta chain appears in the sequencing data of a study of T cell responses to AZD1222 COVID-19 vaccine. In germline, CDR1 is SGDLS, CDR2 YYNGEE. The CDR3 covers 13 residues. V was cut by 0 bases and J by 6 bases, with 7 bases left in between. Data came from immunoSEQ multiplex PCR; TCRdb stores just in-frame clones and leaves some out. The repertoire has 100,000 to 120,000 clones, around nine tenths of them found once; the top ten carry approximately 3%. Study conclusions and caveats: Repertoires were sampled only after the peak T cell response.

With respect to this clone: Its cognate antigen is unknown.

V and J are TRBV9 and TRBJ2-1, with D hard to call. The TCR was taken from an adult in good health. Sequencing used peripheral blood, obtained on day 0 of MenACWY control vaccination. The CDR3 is CASSVGGFNEQFF. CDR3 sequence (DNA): TGTGCCAGCAGCGTAGGTGGATTCAATGAGCAGTTCTTC.